The next 30 T cell receptor beta chains were all read from a single sample in a study of cytomegalovirus exposure and HLA in healthy donors. The PCR employed 60 Vbeta primers together with 13 Jbeta primers. The table came from immunoSEQ multiplex PCR; TCRdb's copy has only in-frame clones and leaves some out. The sample holds 85,000 to 100,000 clones, roughly 80% seen once. The sequenced material came from PBMCs. The receptor set was obtained from a man in his forties or fifties in good health and CMV-seropositive.

The V and J genes are TRBV4-2 and TRBJ2-1; 9 bases map to TRBD2. CDR1 LGHNA and CDR2 YNFKEQ come from the germline V gene. There are 15 residues in the CDR3. The V gene end was trimmed by 4 bases and the J gene end by 5 bases; junction bases not matched to a gene: 6. CDR3 in DNA: TGTGCCAGCAGCCCCCCGGGACTAGCAAACAATGAGCAGTTCTTC. Amino acid sequence: CASSPPGLANNEQFF.

V is TRBV6-6 and J is TRBJ2-1; no clear D. This CDR3 is 14 amino acids long. Per germline, CDR1 MNHNY and CDR2 SVGAGI (reference sequence). V was shortened by 5 bases and J by 2 bases, with 10 bases between the two germline ends. The CDR3 reads CASSKDPTYNEQFF. CDR3 nucleotides: TGTGCCAGCAGTAAAGATCCTACCTACAATGAGCAGTTCTTC.

The J gene is TRBJ2-5, the V gene TRBV13, with 9 positions matching TRBD1. CDR3 size: 17 residues. V was pared by 5 bases and J by 4 bases, with 14 bases of the junction left unmatched. Germline values: CDR1 PRHDT, CDR2 FYEKMQ (reference sequence). The CDR3 coding sequence is TGTGCCAGCAGCCTCCTGACAGGGGGAAACTCGCTAGAGACCCAGTACTTC. Its protein product is CASSLLTGGNSLETQYF.

The chain joins TRBV19 to TRBJ1-2; D is uncertain. V dropped 10 bases and J dropped 4 bases, with 16 bases sitting between them. Germline CDR1 LNHDA, CDR2 SQIVND (reference sequence). The CDR3 spans 13 residues. CDR3 sequence reads: CATPTREGYGYTF. In DNA, the CDR3 is TGTGCCACCCCGACGAGGGAAGGCTATGGCTACACCTTC.

The chain recombines TRBV4-3 with TRBJ2-2; D might be TRBD2 (6 bases). CDR1 is LGHNA and CDR2 is YSLEER in the germline V gene. The CDR3 has 18 amino acids. The ends were cut back, 0 bases at V and 5 bases at J, with 19 bases in the middle. CDR3 DNA sequence: TGCGCCAGCAGCCAAGATCTACCCCCTAGCGCTTGGACCGGGGAGCTGTTTTTT. Its protein is CASSQDLPPSAWTGELFF.

The chain has TRBV6-1 and TRBJ2-5, with 9 bases that match TRBD2. J was trimmed by 5 bases and V by 2 bases; bases with no gene match: 15. The CDR3 runs 18 residues. CDR1 and CDR2 (germline): MNHNS, SASEGT. CDR3 residues: CASSEFVSGGPPWETQYF. CDR3 DNA sequence: TGTGCCAGCAGTGAATTCGTTAGCGGGGGACCTCCGTGGGAGACCCAGTACTTC.

The genes are TRBV9 and TRBJ1-4; the D is unclear. The V gene's germline CDR1 is SGDLS and CDR2 YYNGEE. V was trimmed by 0 bases and J by 8 bases, leaving 11 bases between them. The length of the CDR3 is 14 residues. The CDR3 DNA sequence: TGTGCCAGCAGCGTAGATGCAGGAAACGAAAAACTGTTTTTT. As protein: CASSVDAGNEKLFF.

The chain has TRBV6-5 and TRBJ2-3; 9 positions agree with TRBD2. The germline V gene encodes CDR1 MNHEY and CDR2 SVGAGI. This CDR3 region has 16 residues. Trimming cost V 1 base and J 2 bases; bases outside gene matches: 4. This chain's CDR3 is CASSYWGGGDTDTQYF. The CDR3 DNA sequence: TGTGCCAGCAGTTACTGGGGCGGGGGGGACACAGATACGCAGTATTTT.

The chain uses TRBV28 and TRBJ1-2; the D gene is possibly TRBD1 (6 bases). Trimming cost V 6 bases and J 12 bases, with 17 bases left between them. CDR1 MDHEN and CDR2 SYDVKM come from the germline V gene. The CDR3 is made up of 12 amino acids. CDR3 DNA sequence: TGTGCCAGCAGGGGACACCCCAGGATCGACACCTTC. Residues: CASRGHPRIDTF.

The chain's CDR3 is CASSTTSGTANQPQHF. The CDR3 coding sequence is TGTGCCAGTAGTACCACATCCGGGACAGCTAATCAGCCCCAGCATTTT. V is TRBV19 and J is TRBJ1-5; 7 bases are shared with TRBD1. V gave up 4 bases and J gave up 4 bases; unmatched junction bases: 10. Germline loops: CDR1 LNHDA, CDR2 SQIVND (reference sequence). CDR3 length: 16 residues.

The V call is TRBV9, the J call TRBJ2-1; D possibly corresponds to TRBD1 (5 bases). The V gene's germline CDR1 is SGDLS and CDR2 YYNGEE. The CDR3 has 15 residues. The V and J ends lost 4 bases and 5 bases respectively, with 16 bases between them. Here the CDR3 reads CASSPPPGSNNEQFF. The CDR3 nucleotides are TGTGCCAGCAGCCCCCCCCCAGGGTCTAACAATGAGCAGTTCTTC.

The chain is built from TRBV18 and TRBJ2-7; 11 bases agree with TRBD1. J was trimmed by 2 bases and V by 3 bases; bases with no gene match: 3. Per germline, CDR1 KGHSH and CDR2 LQKENI. The CDR3 length is 15 residues. CDR3 sequence reads: CASSPGQGVPYEQYF. The CDR3 DNA is TGTGCCAGCTCACCGGGACAGGGGGTTCCCTACGAGCAGTACTTC.

The genes are TRBV30 and TRBJ1-1; possibly TRBD1 for D (6 bases). The CDR3 covers 14 residues. Germline V lookup: CDR1 GTSNPN, CDR2 SVGIG (reference sequence). Trimming shortened V by 2 bases and J by 6 bases, and 16 bases separated the two germline ends. As DNA, the CDR3 is TGTGCCTGGAGTCCGGATCACTCAGGGGCTGAAGCTTTCTTT. It yields the protein CAWSPDHSGAEAFF.

The chain joins TRBV6-1 to TRBJ1-5; no clear D gene. V dropped 2 bases and J dropped 6 bases, with 20 bases sitting between them. The CDR3 is 17 residues long. The germline gives CDR1 MNHNS, CDR2 SASEGT. CDR3 DNA sequence: TGTGCCAGCAGTGAACCAGGAGTAGGGAGGGCTTTTCAGCCCCAGCATTTT. Translating gives CASSEPGVGRAFQPQHF.

The chain joins TRBV7-2 to TRBJ1-3; tentative D call: TRBD1 (5 bases). The V gene lost 2 bases and the J gene lost 2 bases, with 13 bases spanning the gap. The germline CDR1 and CDR2 sequences are SGHTA and FQGNSA. The CDR3 sequence is 16 residues long. The CDR3 sequence is CASSLRSTGPGNTIYF. The CDR3 coding sequence is TGTGCCAGCAGCTTACGAAGTACAGGCCCTGGAAACACCATATATTTT.

The V gene is TRBV6-6, the J gene TRBJ1-1; TRBD1 aligns across 8 bases. CDR3 length equals 15 residues. V dropped 4 bases and J dropped 8; count of bases not matched to a gene: 12. CDR1 is MNHNY, CDR2 SVGAGI, per germline (reference sequence). CDR3 loop: CASSSRLQGAGEAFF. The CDR3 DNA is TGTGCCAGCAGTTCCCGCCTCCAGGGGGCGGGCGAAGCTTTCTTT.

The chain combines TRBV5-8 with TRBJ1-4, with TRBD1 identical over 8 bases. Germline V lookup: CDR1 SGHTS, CDR2 YDEGEE. This CDR3 has 19 residues. Unmatched junction bases numbered 22, after V lost 4 bases and J lost 8 bases. The CDR3: CASSDHTGTGLGLGEKLFF. The CDR3 nucleotides are TGTGCCAGCAGCGATCATACCGGGACAGGATTGGGGTTGGGCGAAAAACTGTTTTTT. Combining the CDR3 with reference TRBV5-8 and TRBJ1-4 gives the whole variable domain EAGVTQSPTHLIKTRGQQATLRCSPISGHTSVYWYQQALGLGLQFLLWYDEGEERNRGNFPPRFSGRQFPNYSSELNVNALELEDSALYLCASSDHTGTGLGLGEKLFFGSGTQLSVL.

The genes are TRBV7-3 and TRBJ1-2; possibly TRBD1 for D (5 bases). Deletions cut 5 bases from V and 5 bases from J, with 18 bases between. The CDR3 has 15 residues. Looked up from germline, CDR1 is SGHTA and CDR2 is FQGTGA. CDR3 nucleotides: TGTGCCAGCAGCCCTAGTCAGGGCCTTTCTTATGGCTACACCTTC. Its translation: CASSPSQGLSYGYTF. Full variable domain (missing parts from reference TRBV7-3 and TRBJ1-2): GAGVSQTPSNKVTEKGKYVELRCDPISGHTALYWYRQSLGQGPEFLIYFQGTGAADDSGLPNDRFFAVRPEGSVSTLKIQRTERGDSAVYLCASSPSQGLSYGYTFGSGTRLTVV.

The chain uses TRBV2 and TRBJ1-3, with D perhaps matching TRBD1 (5 bases). V dropped 3 bases and J dropped 0 bases, with 9 bases sitting between them. The length of the CDR3 is 15 residues. The germline V gene encodes CDR1 SNHLY and CDR2 FYNNEI. CDR3 coding DNA: TGTGCCAGCAGTGATGGGGGGGGCTCTGGAAACACCATATATTTT. It encodes CASSDGGGSGNTIYF.

The rearrangement links TRBV5-6 to TRBJ1-5, with D uncertain. Germline V gene sequence: CDR1 SGHDT, CDR2 YYEEEE. With 2 bases removed from V and 0 bases from J, the gap between germline ends came to 3 bases. The CDR3 has 13 residues. The CDR3 nucleotides read TGTGCCAGCAGCTTCGGTAGCAATCAGCCCCAGCATTTT. Amino acid sequence: CASSFGSNQPQHF.

The count of this clone is one. The V gene is TRBV6-1, the J gene TRBJ1-5; D unclear. This CDR3 is built from 19 residues. Trimming cost V 3 bases and J 1 base, with 22 bases left between them. Germline CDR1 and CDR2: MNHNS and SASEGT. CDR3 region: CASSERRAGRDLSNQPQHF. The DNA of the CDR3 is TGTGCCAGCAGTGAGAGGAGGGCAGGTCGGGATCTGAGCAATCAGCCCCAGCATTTT.

The rearrangement links TRBV19 to TRBJ1-1; D remains ambiguous. Trimming took 5 bases from V and 1 from J, leaving 14 bases between them. This CDR3 comprises 15 residues. CDR1 and CDR2 (germline): LNHDA, SQIVND (reference sequence). The chain's CDR3 is CASSPNPRENTEAFF. In nucleotides, the CDR3 is TGTGCCAGTAGTCCAAACCCACGGGAGAACACTGAAGCTTTCTTT.

V usage is TRBV5-1 and J usage is TRBJ2-7; perhaps TRBD1 as D (5 bases). The CDR3 spans 15 residues. V lost 4 bases and J lost 6, with 20 bases in between. CDR1 and CDR2 from the germline V gene are SGHRS and YFSETQ. CDR3 DNA: TGCGCCAGCAGCGAACAGGTAGAGTTTAGGGTCGAGCAGTACTTC. As protein: CASSEQVEFRVEQYF. Full variable domain (remainder filled in from reference TRBV5-1 and TRBJ2-7): KAGVTQTPRYLIKTRGQQVTLSCSPISGHRSVSWYQQTPGQGLQFLFEYFSETQRNKGNFPGRFSGRQFSNSRSEMNVSTLELGDSALYLCASSEQVEFRVEQYFGPGTRLTVT.

DNA of the CDR3: TGTGCCAGCAGTTTAGTTAAGGGGTACACCGGGGAGCTGTTTTTT. Amino acids: CASSLVKGYTGELFF. This chain links TRBV27 with TRBJ2-2, with D maybe TRBD1 (5 bases). Trimming shortened V by 2 bases and J by 3 bases, and 10 bases separated the two germline ends. There are 15 residues in the CDR3. CDR1 MNHEY and CDR2 SMNVEV come from the germline V gene (reference sequence).

J is TRBJ2-5 and V is TRBV27; a possible D gene is TRBD1 (5 bases). Near its end, the DNA agrees better with TRBJ2-7, so the J call may be wrong. Germline loops: CDR1 MNHEY, CDR2 SMNVEV (reference sequence). The CDR3 is made up of 13 amino acids. In DNA, the CDR3 is TGTGCCAGCAGTAGGGGTCAGACCTACGAGCAGTACTTC. Its protein is CASSRGQTYEQYF.

The chain links TRBV7-2 to TRBJ1-1, with D uncertain. The germline V and J ends were trimmed by 5 bases and 5 bases, with 12 bases remaining between them. This CDR3 has 13 amino acids. Germline values: CDR1 SGHTA, CDR2 FQGNSA. The CDR3 loop reads CASSPGRGTEAFF. The CDR3 DNA follows: TGTGCCAGCAGCCCCGGCCGGGGTACTGAAGCTTTCTTT.

This clone was observed a handful of times. The J gene is TRBJ2-5, the V gene TRBV7-2, with 9 bases identical to TRBD2. The V gene end was trimmed by 3 bases and the J gene end by 4 bases; junction bases not matched to a gene: 6. The germline gives CDR1 SGHTA, CDR2 FQGNSA. The CDR3 has 15 amino acids. The CDR3 is CASSLGAGGGETQYF. DNA of the CDR3: TGTGCCAGCAGCTTGGGTGCGGGAGGGGGAGAGACCCAGTACTTC.

This rearrangement joins TRBV6-5 to TRBJ1-1, with a possible D match to TRBD1 (5 bases). Germline loops: CDR1 MNHEY, CDR2 SVGAGI. Trimming cost V 6 bases and J 1 base, with 9 bases left between them. This CDR3 has 13 residues. The CDR3 here is CASRPDTNTEAFF. CDR3 nucleotide sequence: TGTGCCAGCAGGCCGGACACGAACACTGAAGCTTTCTTT.

This chain joins TRBV7-6 and TRBJ2-5; 9 bases match TRBD1. With the DNA end fitting TRBJ2-7 better, the J assignment may be wrong. Germline CDR1 reads SGHVS; CDR2 reads FNYEAQ. The CDR3 runs to 14 residues. CDR3 residues: CASSTTGQGYEQYF. Written as DNA, the CDR3 is TGTGCCAGCAGCACCACGGGACAGGGTTACGAGCAGTACTTC.

V gene TRBV29-1 combines with J gene TRBJ2-3; D unresolved. The CDR3 contains 14 residues. Per the germline V gene, CDR1 is SQVTM and CDR2 is ANQGSEA. V was cut by 5 bases and J by 1 base, with 13 bases left in between. In DNA, the CDR3 is TGCAGCGTTCTCCCTCAACGGGGCACAGATACGCAGTATTTT. Protein sequence: CSVLPQRGTDTQYF.